This T cell receptor (beta chain) was recovered during a study of T cells in Graves' hyperthyroidism and ophthalmopathy. This CDR3 contains 15 residues. The V gene's germline CDR1 is SGDLS and CDR2 YYNGEE. V shed 4 bases, J shed 0 bases, and the junction held 7 bases outside the gene matches. RNA transcripts provided the source from which TCR beta CDR3 regions were amplified. Primed by the HTBI set, a first-round RT-PCR was run on the TCR CDR3. TCRdb re-called the multiplex PCR reads through MiXCR, storing one row per CDR3 protein. The sample has some 400,000 distinct CDR3 sequences; over 11% are singletons.

The rearrangement links TRBV9 to TRBJ2-7; TRBD2 matches 7 bases. The sequence was collected from a woman aged 60-75 years with Graves' hyperthyroidism. Sequencing was done on a sample of blood. The DNA for the CDR3 is TGTGCCAGCAGCCTCACTAGCGCAAGCTCCTACGAGCAGTACTTC. It translates to CASSLTSASSYEQYF.